What follows are 28 T cell receptor beta chains derived from one specimen sequenced in a study of blood T cells in healthy people across ages. Primed by a sample-barcoded 5' primer and a J-beta primer mix, a second PCR proceeded for 7 to 11 cycles. TCRdb re-analysed the 5' RACE reads in MiXCR, keeping a single row per CDR3 protein. This sample has around 820,000 distinct CDR3 sequences, with roughly 25% found just once. These data were also filed under a second study, of T cells of mothers and their children.

The sequencing input was blood. These TCRs come from a boy between 5 and 17 years old in good health.

The table lists this clonotype with a few counts. This chain joins TRBV2 and TRBJ2-1; D perhaps matches TRBD2 (6 bases). CDR3 size: 15 residues. The V end was cut by 4 bases, the J end by 8 bases, with 18 bases between. CDR1 and CDR2 from the germline V gene are SNHLY and FYNNEI. The CDR3 bases are TGTGCCAGCAGTGGTCCGGGAGCTCCTGCGGATGAGCAGTTCTTC. Its translation is CASSGPGAPADEQFF.

This clonotype has only a few counts. The rearrangement uses TRBV19 and TRBJ1-1; 8 nucleotides match TRBD1. J was trimmed by 5 bases and V by 3 bases; bases with no gene match: 8. There are 15 residues in the CDR3. Germline V gene lookup returns CDR1 LNHDA and CDR2 SQIVND (reference sequence). CDR3 DNA sequence: TGTGCCAGTAGTATCCCGAACGGACAGGGAACTGAAGCTTTCTTT. Translating it yields CASSIPNGQGTEAFF.

A few counts support this clonotype. CDR3 in amino acids: CAWSGDKGTYGYTF. The CDR3 DNA follows: TGTGCCTGGAGTGGAGACAAGGGGACCTATGGCTACACCTTC. V usage is TRBV30 and J usage is TRBJ1-2; weak D call: TRBD1 (5 bases). The CDR3 is 14 residues long. Deletions cut 1 base from V and 4 bases from J, with 13 bases between. CDR1 and CDR2 from the germline V gene are GTSNPN and SVGIG (reference sequence).

This chain joins TRBV5-1 and TRBJ2-7; 13 bases fit TRBD2. The CDR3 length is 15 residues. The germline gives CDR1 SGHRS, CDR2 YFSETQ. With 0 bases clipped from V and 7 bases from J, the junction kept 4 bases outside the gene matches. For the CDR3, the DNA is TGCGCCAGCAGCTTGGCCGGGACTAGCGGGACAGAGCAGTACTTC. This encodes CASSLAGTSGTEQYF.

The sample holds many counts of this clonotype. This chain connects TRBV7-9 to TRBJ2-1; TRBD2 matches at 8 bases. V gave up 4 bases and J gave up 4 bases; unmatched junction bases: 6. The CDR3 sequence is 15 residues long. In germline, CDR1 is SEHNR, CDR2 FQNEAQ (reference sequence). DNA of the CDR3: TGTGCCAGCAGCTCTGCTAGCGGGTATTACAATGAGCAGTTCTTC. Its protein product is CASSSASGYYNEQFF.

The chain uses TRBV7-2 and TRBJ1-5, with D possibly being TRBD1 (5 bases). This CDR3 is built from 14 residues. The V end was cut by 1 base, the J end by 8 bases, with 12 bases between. Germline V gives CDR1 SGHTA, CDR2 FQGNSA. The CDR3 loop reads CASSLVQGYKPQHF. The DNA of the CDR3 is TGTGCCAGCAGCTTAGTGCAGGGATATAAGCCCCAGCATTTT. The entire variable domain, with the rest obtained from reference TRBV7-2 and TRBJ1-5, is as follows: GAGVSQSPSNKVTEKGKDVELRCDPISGHTALYWYRQSLGQGLEFLIYFQGNSAPDKSGLPSDRFSAERTGGSVSTLTIQRTQQEDSAVYLCASSLVQGYKPQHFGDGTRLSIL.

Only a few counts were recorded for this clonotype. The chain carries TRBV20-1 and TRBJ2-2, with 9 bases identical to TRBD1. CDR3 length: 15 residues. With V trimmed by 5 bases and J by 4 bases, 8 bases remained unmatched. Germline V gives CDR1 DFQATT, CDR2 SNEGSKA (reference sequence). The CDR3 region has the DNA TGCAGTGCTCGGGGGGACAGGGTTTTCACCGGGGAGCTGTTTTTT. This translates into CSARGDRVFTGELFF.

The table lists this clonotype with a few counts. The CDR3 DNA is TGCGCCAGCAGCCCCTCAGGCTTAGCGGCGAACACAGATACGCAGTATTTT. Translated: CASSPSGLAANTDTQYF. V is TRBV5-1 and J is TRBJ2-3; TRBD2 might be the D (6 bases). This CDR3 contains 17 residues. CDR1 and CDR2 (germline): SGHRS, YFSETQ. Trimming pared 4 bases from V and 2 bases from J, leaving 20 bases between.

This clonotype was seen a few times. The chain links TRBV3-1 to TRBJ1-1; 8 bases align to TRBD1. The CDR3 has 15 residues. Germline V gene lookup returns CDR1 LGHDT and CDR2 YNNKEL (reference sequence). Trimming removed 7 bases from V and 1 base from J; junction bases left unmatched: 8. The CDR3 protein is CASIPSDRANTEAFF. DNA for the CDR3: TGTGCCAGCATACCATCGGACAGGGCGAACACTGAAGCTTTCTTT.

V and J are TRBV29-1 and TRBJ2-1; 8 bases line up with TRBD2. V lost 5 bases, J lost 0 bases, and 3 bases stayed unmatched. This CDR3 region has 14 residues. Germline V gives CDR1 SQVTM, CDR2 ANQGSEA. The CDR3 DNA follows: TGCAGCGTTATAGCGGGGAACTCCTACAATGAGCAGTTCTTC. This translates into CSVIAGNSYNEQFF.

The chain recombines TRBV15 with TRBJ2-6; 15 bases align to TRBD2. The CDR3 totals 22 residues. J lost 3 bases, V lost 2 bases, and 14 bases had no gene match. Looked up from germline, CDR1 is LNHNV and CDR2 is YYDKDF (reference sequence). The CDR3 nucleotides are TGTGCCACCAGCAGACGATATACCCCGGGACTAGCGGGAGGTGATGGGGCCAACGTCCTGACTTTC. Its translation: CATSRRYTPGLAGGDGANVLTF.

J is TRBJ1-1 and V is TRBV2; possible D gene TRBD1, 6 bases. In germline, CDR1 is SNHLY, CDR2 FYNNEI. The CDR3 is made up of 14 amino acids. V was pared by 10 bases and J by 11 bases, with 26 bases between. The CDR3 DNA reads as TGTGCCACCAAACCACGGACAGCCGACAACTATGCTTTCTTT. This translates into CATKPRTADNYAFF.

This clonotype turned up a few times. The rearrangement joins TRBV7-2 to TRBJ1-4; D call uncertain. The CDR3 spans 13 residues. The V gene's germline CDR1 is SGHTA and CDR2 FQGNSA. V was trimmed by 1 base and J by 11 bases, leaving 11 bases between them. The CDR3, as DNA: TGTGCCAGCAGCTTAGTTCGGAGGGAGAAACTGTTTTTT. This gives the protein CASSLVRREKLFF.

CDR3 sequence: CSARDLANTGELFF. The DNA for the CDR3 is TGCAGTGCTAGAGATCTCGCTAACACCGGGGAGCTGTTTTTT. The chain couples TRBV20-1 to TRBJ2-2; D remains ambiguous. Germline CDR1 and CDR2: DFQATT and SNEGSKA (reference sequence). This CDR3 spans 14 amino acids. The V and J ends lost 0 bases and 2 bases respectively, with 7 bases between them.

V gene TRBV28 combines with J gene TRBJ2-5; 7 bases are shared with TRBD1. Near its end, the DNA agrees better with TRBJ2-1, so the J call may be wrong. The germline V gene has CDR1 MDHEN and CDR2 SYDVKM. The CDR3 covers 18 residues. The CDR3 DNA reads TGTGCCAGCAGTTTTAGGGACAGAGAGAGCAGTGCACACAATGAGCAGTTCTTC. This translates into CASSFRDRESSAHNEQFF.

Concerning this clonotype itself: Sequence at one end of the junction differs from germline and may be a read error. The chain combines TRBV29-1 with TRBJ2-3; D may be TRBD2 (5 bases). Germline CDR1 reads SQVTM; CDR2 reads ANQGSEA. The CDR3 loop spans 10 amino acids. As DNA, the CDR3 is TGCAGCGTTGGCGGGCTAGCCGACCCCTTT. Translated, it gives CSVGGLADPF.

This clonotype was seen a handful of times. The chain links TRBV9 to TRBJ2-1; TRBD2 agrees at 9 bases. Germline-derived CDR1 and CDR2 are SGDLS and YYNGEE. The CDR3 extends over 15 amino acids. With V trimmed by 6 bases and J by 8 bases, 12 bases remained unmatched. CDR3 in amino acids: CASTVTSGLGHEQFF. The CDR3 region has the DNA TGTGCCAGCACCGTTACTAGCGGGCTGGGCCATGAGCAGTTCTTC.

V and J are TRBV29-1 and TRBJ2-5; D is uncertain. The end of the DNA aligns better with TRBJ2-7, so the J call may be wrong. The CDR3 is made up of 11 amino acids. Germline V gene data show CDR1 as SQVTM and CDR2 as ANQGSEA. CDR3 sequence reads: CSVTVSYEQYF. CDR3 in DNA: TGCAGCGTTACGGTGTCCTACGAGCAGTACTTC.

The chain couples TRBV28 to TRBJ2-1; TRBD2 agrees at 8 bases. V trimming: 5 bases; J trimming: 7 bases; junction bases outside the gene matches: 7. The length of the CDR3 is 14 residues. Germline V gene data show CDR1 as MDHEN and CDR2 as SYDVKM. CDR3 sequence: CASSVAGPRNEQFF. Here the CDR3 DNA reads TGTGCCAGCAGTGTAGCGGGGCCCAGGAATGAGCAGTTCTTC.

The CDR3 here is CASSESGGSYGYTF. The DNA for the CDR3 is TGTGCCAGCAGTGAATCGGGGGGTTCCTATGGCTACACCTTC. The genes are TRBV25-1 and TRBJ1-2; tentative D call: TRBD1 (5 bases). This CDR3 comprises 14 residues. Deletions cut 1 base from V and 4 bases from J, with 10 bases between. In germline, CDR1 is MGHDK, CDR2 SYGVNS.

For this clonotype: The germline gene is not matched at one end of the junction; a read error may be the cause. The chain links TRBV7-2 to TRBJ2-7, with 9 positions matching TRBD2. The germline CDR1 and CDR2 sequences are SGHTA and FQGNSA. The CDR3 has 13 amino acids. The chain's CDR3 is CASSVAGEGEQYF. The DNA for the CDR3 is TGTGCCAGCAGCGTAGCGGGAGAAGGCGAGCAGTACTTC.

This clonotype was picked up a small number of times. This chain uses TRBV6-2 or TRBV6-3 with TRBJ2-5; 10 bases line up with TRBD2. CDR3 length: 18 residues. V shed 3 bases, J shed 2 bases, and the junction held 12 bases outside the gene matches. Germline CDR1 and CDR2: MNHEY and SVGEGT. The CDR3 here is CASSYRVGLAGDQETQYF. CDR3 bases: TGTGCCAGCAGTTATCGGGTCGGGCTAGCGGGGGATCAAGAGACCCAGTACTTC.

This clonotype was seen a few times. V usage is TRBV7-2 and J usage is TRBJ2-1, with unresolved D. This CDR3 has 15 amino acids. Germline CDR1 reads SGHTA; CDR2 reads FQGNSA. Trimming pared 2 bases from V and 4 bases from J, leaving 12 bases between. The CDR3 loop reads CASSLPADVYNEQFF. The DNA of the CDR3 is TGTGCCAGCAGCTTACCAGCTGACGTATACAATGAGCAGTTCTTC.

To note about this clonotype: The junction and the germline gene differ at one end; a read error may be behind it. This chain uses TRBV7-8 with TRBJ2-5; no reliable D call. The CDR3 loop spans 17 amino acids. Germline values: CDR1 SGHVS, CDR2 FQNEAQ. Here the CDR3 DNA reads TGTGCCAGCAGCTTAGCGTTAGGTCCACAGCATCAGGAGACCCATTACTTC. This sequence encodes CASSLALGPQHQETHYF.

V is TRBV5-1 and J is TRBJ2-5, with D maybe TRBD2 (5 bases). Per germline, CDR1 SGHRS and CDR2 YFSETQ. The germline V and J ends were trimmed by 0 bases and 5 bases, with 23 bases remaining between them. This CDR3 spans 18 amino acids. The chain's CDR3 is CASSLGALVDLVDETQYF. The CDR3 region has the DNA TGCGCCAGCAGCTTGGGGGCCCTAGTGGACTTAGTCGATGAGACCCAGTACTTC.

This clonotype was found a few times. The chain couples TRBV7-8 to TRBJ1-1; tentative D call: TRBD1 (6 bases). V was pared by 4 bases and J by 4 bases, with 13 bases between. The CDR3 is 14 residues long. Germline V CDR1 and CDR2: SGHVS, FQNEAQ. The CDR3 region has the DNA TGTGCCAGCAGCTCTATTGGGACAACCACTGAAGCTTTCTTT. It codes for CASSSIGTTTEAFF.

This clonotype was counted between two and nine times. This sequence joins TRBV20-1 and TRBJ1-1; 8 nucleotides match TRBD1. Germline trimming cut 6 bases from V and 0 bases from J; bases unmatched to any gene: 12. This CDR3 region has 16 residues. Germline-derived CDR1 and CDR2 are DFQATT and SNEGSKA (reference sequence). CDR3: CSARTGREVLNTEAFF. In DNA form, the CDR3 reads TGCAGTGCGAGGACAGGGAGGGAGGTTCTGAACACTGAAGCTTTCTTT.

V and J are TRBV5-1 and TRBJ2-3; D may be TRBD2 (5 bases). Trimming removed 3 bases from V and 5 bases from J, with 10 bases in between. The CDR3 covers 13 residues. Germline-derived CDR1 and CDR2 are SGHRS and YFSETQ. The CDR3 DNA sequence: TGCGCCAGCAGCTGGACTTCTAGAGATACGCAGTATTTT. This codes for CASSWTSRDTQYF.